Below, one T cell receptor beta chain is given with its context. Study processing details: By means of reference gene primer amplification, nucleated cell counts were estimated. Data came from immunoSEQ multiplex PCR; TCRdb stores just in-frame clones and leaves some out. D and trimming come from the DNA, and the V and J calls and clone size come from that table. The sample includes approximately 290,000 clones, over 75% seen only once; the top ten take 9.5% to 15%. Germline V CDR1 and CDR2: MNHEY, SVGAGI. V was clipped by 6 bases and J by 6 bases; unmatched bases: 5. This CDR3 region has 14 residues. These data belong to a study of blood T cell repertoires in COVID-19. Background on the study: Spain, Italy and the United States supplied samples that represented acute and convalescent COVID-19. T cells, B-cell-depleted T cells, or PBMCs supplied cDNA or gDNA.

The sequencing sample was made of peripheral blood. The rearrangement joins TRBV6-5 to TRBJ2-2; TRBD1 matches at 9 bases. This receptor was identified in a woman in her sixties or seventies with acute or convalescent COVID-19. DNA for the CDR3: TGTGCCAGCAGCGGACAGGGGCAATCCGGGGAGCTGTTTTTT. Encoded protein: CASSGQGQSGELFF.